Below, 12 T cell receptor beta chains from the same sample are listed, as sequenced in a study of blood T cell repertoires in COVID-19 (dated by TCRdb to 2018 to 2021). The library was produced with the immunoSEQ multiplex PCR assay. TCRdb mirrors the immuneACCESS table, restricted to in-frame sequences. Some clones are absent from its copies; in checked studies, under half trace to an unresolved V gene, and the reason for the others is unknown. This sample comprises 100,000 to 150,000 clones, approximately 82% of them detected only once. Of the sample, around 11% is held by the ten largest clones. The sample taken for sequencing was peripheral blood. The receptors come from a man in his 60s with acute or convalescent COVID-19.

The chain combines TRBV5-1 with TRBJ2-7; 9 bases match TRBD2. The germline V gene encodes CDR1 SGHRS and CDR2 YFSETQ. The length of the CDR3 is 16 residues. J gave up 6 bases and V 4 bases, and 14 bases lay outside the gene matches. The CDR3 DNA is TGCGCCAGCAGCGAAACCCTAGCGGGAAGGGGTCTCGAGCAGTACTTC. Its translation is CASSETLAGRGLEQYF.

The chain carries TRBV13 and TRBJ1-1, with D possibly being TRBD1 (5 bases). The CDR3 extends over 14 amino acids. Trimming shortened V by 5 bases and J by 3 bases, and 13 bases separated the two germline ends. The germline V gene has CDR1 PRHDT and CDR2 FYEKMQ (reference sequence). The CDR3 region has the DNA TGTGCCAGCAGCCAACGGGACTTCTACACTGAAGCTTTCTTT. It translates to CASSQRDFYTEAFF.

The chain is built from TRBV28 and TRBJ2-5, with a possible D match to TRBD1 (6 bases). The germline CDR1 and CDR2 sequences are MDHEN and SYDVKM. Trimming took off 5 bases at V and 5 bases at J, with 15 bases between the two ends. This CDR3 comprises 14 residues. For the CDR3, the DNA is TGTGCCAGCAGTCCCCAACAGGGTAGGGAGACCCAGTACTTC. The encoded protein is CASSPQQGRETQYF.

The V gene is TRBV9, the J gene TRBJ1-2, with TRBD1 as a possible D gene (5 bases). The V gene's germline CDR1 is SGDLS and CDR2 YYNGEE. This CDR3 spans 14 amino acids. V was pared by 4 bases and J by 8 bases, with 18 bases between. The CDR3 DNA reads TGTGCCAGCAGCATATGGGGAGGGGTAGAGGGCTACACCTTC. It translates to CASSIWGGVEGYTF.

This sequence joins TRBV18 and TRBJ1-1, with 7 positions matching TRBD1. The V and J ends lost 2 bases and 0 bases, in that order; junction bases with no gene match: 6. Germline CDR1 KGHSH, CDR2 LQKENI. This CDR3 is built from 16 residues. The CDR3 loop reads CASSPRTGVMNTEAFF. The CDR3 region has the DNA TGTGCCAGCTCACCAAGGACAGGAGTTATGAACACTGAAGCTTTCTTT.

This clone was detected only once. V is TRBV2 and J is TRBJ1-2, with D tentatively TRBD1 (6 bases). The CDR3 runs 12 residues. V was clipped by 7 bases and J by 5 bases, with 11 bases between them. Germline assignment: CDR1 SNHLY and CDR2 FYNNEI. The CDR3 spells CASMRGGYGYTF. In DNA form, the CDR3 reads TGTGCCAGCATGAGGGGGGGTTATGGCTACACCTTC.

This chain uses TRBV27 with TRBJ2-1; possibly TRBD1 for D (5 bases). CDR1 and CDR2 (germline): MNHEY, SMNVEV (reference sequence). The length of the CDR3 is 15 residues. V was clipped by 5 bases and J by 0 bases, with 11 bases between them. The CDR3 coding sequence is TGTGCCAGCAGTAATAGACAGACCTCCTACAATGAGCAGTTCTTC. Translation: CASSNRQTSYNEQFF.

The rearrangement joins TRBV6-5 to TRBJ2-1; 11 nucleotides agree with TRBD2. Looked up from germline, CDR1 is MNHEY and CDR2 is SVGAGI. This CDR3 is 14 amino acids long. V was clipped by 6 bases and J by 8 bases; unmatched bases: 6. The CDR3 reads CASSSTSGSDEQFF. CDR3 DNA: TGTGCCAGCAGCTCTACTAGCGGGAGCGATGAGCAGTTCTTC.

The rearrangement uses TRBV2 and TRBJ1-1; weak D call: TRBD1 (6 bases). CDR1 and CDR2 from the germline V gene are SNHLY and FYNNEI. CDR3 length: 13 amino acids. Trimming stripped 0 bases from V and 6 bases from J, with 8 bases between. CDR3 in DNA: TGTGCCAGCAGTGAAGCCGCAGGGGCTGAAGCTTTCTTT. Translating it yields CASSEAAGAEAFF.

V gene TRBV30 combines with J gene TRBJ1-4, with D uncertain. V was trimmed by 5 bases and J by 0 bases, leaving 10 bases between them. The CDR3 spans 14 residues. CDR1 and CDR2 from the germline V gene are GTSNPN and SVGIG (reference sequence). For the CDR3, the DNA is TGTGCCTGGGGGCGGCTAACAACTAATGAAAAACTGTTTTTT. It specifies CAWGRLTTNEKLFF.

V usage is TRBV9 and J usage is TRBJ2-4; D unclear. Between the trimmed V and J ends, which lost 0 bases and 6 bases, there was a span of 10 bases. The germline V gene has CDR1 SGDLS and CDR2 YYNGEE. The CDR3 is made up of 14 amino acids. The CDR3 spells CASSVGNSGNIQYF. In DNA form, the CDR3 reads TGTGCCAGCAGCGTAGGTAACTCTGGAAACATTCAGTACTTC.

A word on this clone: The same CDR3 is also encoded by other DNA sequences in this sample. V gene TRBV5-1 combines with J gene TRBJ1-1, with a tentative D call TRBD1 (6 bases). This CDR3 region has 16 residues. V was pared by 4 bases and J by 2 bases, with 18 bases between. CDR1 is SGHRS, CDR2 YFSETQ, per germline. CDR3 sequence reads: CASSPEAGAINTEAFF. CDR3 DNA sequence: TGCGCCAGCAGCCCCGAGGCGGGGGCGATAAACACTGAAGCTTTCTTT.